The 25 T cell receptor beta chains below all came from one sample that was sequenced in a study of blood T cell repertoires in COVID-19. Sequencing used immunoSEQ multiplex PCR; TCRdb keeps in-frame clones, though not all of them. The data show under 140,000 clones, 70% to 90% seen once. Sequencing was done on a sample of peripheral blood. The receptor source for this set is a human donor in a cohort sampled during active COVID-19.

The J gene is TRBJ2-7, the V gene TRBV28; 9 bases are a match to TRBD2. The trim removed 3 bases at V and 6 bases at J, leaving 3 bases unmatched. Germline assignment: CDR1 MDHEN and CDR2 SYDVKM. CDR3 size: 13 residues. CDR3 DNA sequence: TGTGCCAGCAGTTTGGCGGGAGGGCCCGAGCAGTACTTC. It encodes CASSLAGGPEQYF.

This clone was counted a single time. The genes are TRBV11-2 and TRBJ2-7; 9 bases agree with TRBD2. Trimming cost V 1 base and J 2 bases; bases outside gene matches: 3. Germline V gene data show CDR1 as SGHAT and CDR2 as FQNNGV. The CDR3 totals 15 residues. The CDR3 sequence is CASSLGLAGTYEQYF. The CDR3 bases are TGTGCCAGCAGCTTAGGGCTAGCGGGAACCTACGAGCAGTACTTC.

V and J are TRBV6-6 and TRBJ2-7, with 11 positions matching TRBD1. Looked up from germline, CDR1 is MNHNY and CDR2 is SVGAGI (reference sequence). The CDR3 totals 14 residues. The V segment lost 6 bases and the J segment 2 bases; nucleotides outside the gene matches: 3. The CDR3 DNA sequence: TGTGCCAGCAGCGGGACAGGGGGAACCTACGAGCAGTACTTC. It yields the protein CASSGTGGTYEQYF.

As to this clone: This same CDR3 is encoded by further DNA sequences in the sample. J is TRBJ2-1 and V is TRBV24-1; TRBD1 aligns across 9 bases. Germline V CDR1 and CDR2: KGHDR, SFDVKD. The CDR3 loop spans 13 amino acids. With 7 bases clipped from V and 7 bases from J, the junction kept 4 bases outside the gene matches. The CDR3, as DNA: TGTGCCACCAGGGGACAGGGTGGAAATGAGCAGTTCTTC. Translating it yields CATRGQGGNEQFF.

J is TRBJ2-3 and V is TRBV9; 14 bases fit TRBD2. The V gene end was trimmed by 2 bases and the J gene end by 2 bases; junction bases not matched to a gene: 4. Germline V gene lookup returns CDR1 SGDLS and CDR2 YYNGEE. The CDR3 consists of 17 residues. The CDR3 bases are TGTGCCAGCAGCGTCCGGACTAGCGGGGGGCCCACAGATACGCAGTATTTT. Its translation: CASSVRTSGGPTDTQYF.

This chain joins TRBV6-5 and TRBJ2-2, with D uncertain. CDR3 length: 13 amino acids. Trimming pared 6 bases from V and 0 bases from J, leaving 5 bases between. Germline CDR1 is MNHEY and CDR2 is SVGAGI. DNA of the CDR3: TGTGCCAGCAGAACAGCGAACACCGGGGAGCTGTTTTTT. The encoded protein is CASRTANTGELFF.

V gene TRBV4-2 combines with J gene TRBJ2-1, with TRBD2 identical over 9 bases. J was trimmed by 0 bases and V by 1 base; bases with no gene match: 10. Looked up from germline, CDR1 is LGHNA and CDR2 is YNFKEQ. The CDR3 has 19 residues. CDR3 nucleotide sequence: TGTGCCAGCAGCCAAGTCCATAGCGGGAGCCTCAGCTCCTACAATGAGCAGTTCTTC. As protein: CASSQVHSGSLSSYNEQFF.

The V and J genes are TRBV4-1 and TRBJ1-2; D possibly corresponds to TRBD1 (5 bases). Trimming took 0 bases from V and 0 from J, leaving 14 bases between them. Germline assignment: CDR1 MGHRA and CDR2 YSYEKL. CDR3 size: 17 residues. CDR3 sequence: CASSQDPRGSTNYGYTF. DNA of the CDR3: TGCGCCAGCAGCCAAGATCCACGGGGGTCTACTAACTATGGCTACACCTTC.

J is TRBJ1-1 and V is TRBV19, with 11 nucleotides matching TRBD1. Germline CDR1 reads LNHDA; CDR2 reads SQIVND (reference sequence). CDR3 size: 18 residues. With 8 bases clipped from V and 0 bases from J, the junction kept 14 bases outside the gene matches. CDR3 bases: TGTGCCAGTTACGAACGAACGGACAGGGGGCTACTGAACACTGAAGCTTTCTTT. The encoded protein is CASYERTDRGLLNTEAFF.

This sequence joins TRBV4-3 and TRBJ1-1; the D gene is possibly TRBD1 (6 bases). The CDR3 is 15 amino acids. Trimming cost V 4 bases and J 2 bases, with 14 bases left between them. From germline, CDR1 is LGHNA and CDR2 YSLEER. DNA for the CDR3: TGCGCCAGCAGCCTCTTAACAGGGCCTAACACTGAAGCTTTCTTT. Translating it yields CASSLLTGPNTEAFF.

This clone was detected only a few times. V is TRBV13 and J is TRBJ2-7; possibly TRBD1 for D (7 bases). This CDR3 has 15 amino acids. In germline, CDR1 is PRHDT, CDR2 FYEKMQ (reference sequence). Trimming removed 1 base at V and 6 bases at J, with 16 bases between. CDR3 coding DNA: TGTGCCAGCAGCTTAGAGGCAGGGGGGACCTTCGAGCAGTACTTC. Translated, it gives CASSLEAGGTFEQYF.

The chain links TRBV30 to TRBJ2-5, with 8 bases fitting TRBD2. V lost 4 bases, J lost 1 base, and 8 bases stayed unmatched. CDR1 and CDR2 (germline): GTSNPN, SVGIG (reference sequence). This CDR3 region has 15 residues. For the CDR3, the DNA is TGTGCCTGGACGGGGGGGGCGGGGATCCAAGAGACCCAGTACTTC. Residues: CAWTGGAGIQETQYF.

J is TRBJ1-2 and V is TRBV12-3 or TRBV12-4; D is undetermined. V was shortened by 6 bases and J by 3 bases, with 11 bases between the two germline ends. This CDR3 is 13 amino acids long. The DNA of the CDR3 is TGTGCCAGCAGCCCTGGGAGGGACTATGGCTACACCTTC. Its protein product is CASSPGRDYGYTF.

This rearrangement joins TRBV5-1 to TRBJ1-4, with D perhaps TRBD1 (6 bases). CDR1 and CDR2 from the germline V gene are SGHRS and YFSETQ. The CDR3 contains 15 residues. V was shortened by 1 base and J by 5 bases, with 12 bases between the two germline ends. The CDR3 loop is CASSLSGQGNEKLFF. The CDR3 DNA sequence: TGCGCCAGCAGCTTGTCTGGCCAGGGGAATGAAAAACTGTTTTTT.

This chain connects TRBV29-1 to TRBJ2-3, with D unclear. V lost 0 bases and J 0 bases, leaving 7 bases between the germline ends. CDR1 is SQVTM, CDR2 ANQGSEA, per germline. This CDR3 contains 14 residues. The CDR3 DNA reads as TGCAGCGTTGAAGATGGGCACAGCACAGATACGCAGTATTTT. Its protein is CSVEDGHSTDTQYF.

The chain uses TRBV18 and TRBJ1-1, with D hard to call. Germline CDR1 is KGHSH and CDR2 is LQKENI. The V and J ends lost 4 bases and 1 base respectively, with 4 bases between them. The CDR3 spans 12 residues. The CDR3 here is CASSRANTEAFF. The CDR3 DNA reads TGTGCCAGCTCACGGGCGAACACTGAAGCTTTCTTT.

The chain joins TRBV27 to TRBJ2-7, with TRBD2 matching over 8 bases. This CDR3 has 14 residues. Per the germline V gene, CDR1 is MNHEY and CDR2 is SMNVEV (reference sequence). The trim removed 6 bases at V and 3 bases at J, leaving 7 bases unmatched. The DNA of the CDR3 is TGTGCCAGCAGCCTGCGGGGGGCTGACTACGAGCAGTACTTC. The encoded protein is CASSLRGADYEQYF.

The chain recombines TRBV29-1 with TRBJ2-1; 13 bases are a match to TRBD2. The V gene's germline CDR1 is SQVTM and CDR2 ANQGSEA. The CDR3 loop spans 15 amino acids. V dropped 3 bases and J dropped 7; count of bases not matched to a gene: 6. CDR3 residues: CSVDGLAGEGNEQFF. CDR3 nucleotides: TGCAGCGTTGACGGACTAGCGGGAGAGGGGAATGAGCAGTTCTTC.

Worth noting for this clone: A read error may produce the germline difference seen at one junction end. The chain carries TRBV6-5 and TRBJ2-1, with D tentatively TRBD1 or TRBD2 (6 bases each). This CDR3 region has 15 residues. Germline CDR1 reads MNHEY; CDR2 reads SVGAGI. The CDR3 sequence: CASSDSGASYNEQFF. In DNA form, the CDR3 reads TGTGCCAGCAGTGACTCGGGGGCCTCTTACAATGAGCAGTTCTTC.

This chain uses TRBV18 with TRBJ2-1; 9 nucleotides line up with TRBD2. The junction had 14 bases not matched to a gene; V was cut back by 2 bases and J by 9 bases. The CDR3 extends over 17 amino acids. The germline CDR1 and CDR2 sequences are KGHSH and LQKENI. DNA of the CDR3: TGTGCCAGCTCACCAACCGTCCTTCTGGGACTAGCCGTTGAGCAGTTCTTC. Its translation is CASSPTVLLGLAVEQFF.

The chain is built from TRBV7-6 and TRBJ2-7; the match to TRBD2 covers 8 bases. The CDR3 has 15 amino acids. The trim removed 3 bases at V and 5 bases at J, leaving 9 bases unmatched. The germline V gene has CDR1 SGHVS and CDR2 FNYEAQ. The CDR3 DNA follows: TGTGCCAGCAGCTTGGGGGCCCTCGGGAGGGACGAGCAGTACTTC. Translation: CASSLGALGRDEQYF. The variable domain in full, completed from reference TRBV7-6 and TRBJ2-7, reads GAGVSQSPRYKVTKRGQDVALRCDPISGHVSLYWYRQALGQGPEFLTYFNYEAQQDKSGLPNDRFSAERPEGSISTLTIQRTEQRDSAMYRCASSLGALGRDEQYFGPGTRLTVT.

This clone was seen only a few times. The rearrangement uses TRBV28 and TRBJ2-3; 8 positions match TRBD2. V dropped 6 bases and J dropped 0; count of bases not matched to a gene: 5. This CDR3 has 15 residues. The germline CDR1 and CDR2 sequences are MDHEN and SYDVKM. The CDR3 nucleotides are TGTGCCAGCAGCCCTCTAGCGGGCAGCACAGATACGCAGTATTTT. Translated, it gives CASSPLAGSTDTQYF. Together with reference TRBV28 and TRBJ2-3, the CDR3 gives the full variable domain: DVKVTQSSRYLVKRTGEKVFLECVQDMDHENMFWYRQDPGLGLRLIYFSYDVKMKEKGDIPEGYSVSREKKERFSLILESASTNQTSMYLCASSPLAGSTDTQYFGPGTRLTVL.

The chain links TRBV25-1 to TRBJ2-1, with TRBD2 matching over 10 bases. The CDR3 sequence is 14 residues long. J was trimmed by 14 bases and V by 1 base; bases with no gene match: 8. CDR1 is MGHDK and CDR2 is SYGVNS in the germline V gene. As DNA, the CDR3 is TGTGCCAGCAGTGAATTGGGAGCGGGAGGGCCTAAGTTCTTC. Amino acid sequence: CASSELGAGGPKFF. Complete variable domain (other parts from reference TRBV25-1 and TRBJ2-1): EADIYQTPRYLVIGTGKKITLECSQTMGHDKMYWYQQDPGMELHLIHYSYGVNSTEKGDLSSESTVSRIRTEHFPLTLESARPSHTSQYLCASSELGAGGPKFFGPGTRLTVL.

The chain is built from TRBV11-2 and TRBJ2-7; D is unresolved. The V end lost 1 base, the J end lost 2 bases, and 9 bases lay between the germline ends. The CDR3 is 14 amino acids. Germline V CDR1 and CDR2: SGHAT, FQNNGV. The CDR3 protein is CASSLGSTAYEQYF. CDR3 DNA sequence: TGTGCCAGCAGCTTAGGGTCTACAGCCTACGAGCAGTACTTC.

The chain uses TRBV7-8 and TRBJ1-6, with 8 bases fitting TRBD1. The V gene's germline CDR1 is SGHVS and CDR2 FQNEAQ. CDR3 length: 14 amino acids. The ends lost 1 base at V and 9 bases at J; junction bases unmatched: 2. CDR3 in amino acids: CASSLDRGTSPLHF. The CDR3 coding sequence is TGTGCCAGCAGCTTAGACAGGGGGACTTCACCCCTCCACTTT.